This TCR beta chain emerged from a study of response to subunit inactivated influenza vaccine (dated by TCRdb to 2016 to 2019). For the wider study: The study used deep quantitative T cell receptor repertoire profiling to track responses to a trivalent subunit inactivated influenza vaccine.

The cysteine opens and the phenylalanine closes a CDR3 of 17 amino acids. Only CDR3 DNA is held: 51 bases, read in frame from base 1. Compared with germline, V lacks 7 bases and J lacks 0 bases; bases without a gene match: 12. This clonotype was seen only a few times. The clone's antigen remains unknown. Per-base qualities were not stored, and no clone one base away is much larger. Library method: RT-PCR. TCRdb names Illumina HiSeq 2500 as the instrument used. TCRdb reworked the public reads: Q25 trimming with fastp, MiXCR clone assembly, productive beta chains retained. Every entry covers one CDR3 protein and lists the most common genes and DNA from its rows. This sample has around 530,000 distinct CDR3 sequences in its table, and 12% of those were observed once. Around 9.6% of the sample is taken by the ten largest. General study outcomes and caveats: According to the authors, only a limited number of new T cells may be recruited by each seasonal influenza vaccination.

The chain is assembled from TRBV12-3 or TRBV12-4 and TRBJ2-1, and TRBD2 matches 7 of the central bases. This specimen was PBMCs from blood, taken on the day of vaccination. The source of this sequence is a man between 50 and 59 years old who received an inactivated influenza vaccine. Donor details come from another sample of the same person, matched by shared clones. For the CDR3, the sequence is CASTWGSGRGSYNEQFF. In nucleotide form, the sequence is TGTGCCAGCACCTGGGGGAGTGGGAGGGGCTCCTACAATGAGCAGTTCTTC.